The 19 T cell receptor beta chains reported below all come from one sample, sequenced in a study of CD8+ T cells in alopecia areata. Extracted RNA was reverse transcribed into cDNA, the sequencing template. Data came from immunoSEQ multiplex PCR; TCRdb stores just in-frame clones and leaves some out. The table lists 200,000 to 250,000 clones, about 61% of them singletons, with nearly 5% in the top ten. The sequenced sample consisted of CD8+ T cells sorted from blood. The receptor set was obtained from a human donor in good health.

The V call is TRBV2, the J call TRBJ1-2, with no clear D. The CDR3 consists of 13 residues. V lost 1 base, J lost 8 bases, and 11 bases lay in between. The germline V gene has CDR1 SNHLY and CDR2 FYNNEI. The CDR3 bases are TGTGCCAGCAGTGAAGTCGGCAGCTTCGGCTACACCTTC. Its translation: CASSEVGSFGYTF.

This clone occurred a few times. The rearrangement joins TRBV6-6 to TRBJ1-2, with TRBD1 matching over 7 bases. Germline CDR1 reads MNHNY; CDR2 reads SVGAGI (reference sequence). This CDR3 spans 13 amino acids. With V trimmed by 8 bases and J by 6 bases, 9 bases remained unmatched. The CDR3 sequence: CASQDRPGDGYTF. For the CDR3, the DNA is TGTGCCAGCCAGGACAGGCCAGGGGATGGCTACACCTTC.

This chain joins TRBV25-1 and TRBJ1-1, with D perhaps matching TRBD1 (6 bases). V gave up 6 bases and J gave up 0 bases, with 11 bases separating them. This CDR3 is built from 14 residues. In germline, CDR1 is MGHDK, CDR2 SYGVNS. This chain's CDR3 is CASSRGGMNTEAFF. In DNA, the CDR3 is TGTGCCAGCAGCCGAGGGGGGATGAACACTGAAGCTTTCTTT.

This chain uses TRBV7-9 with TRBJ2-1, with 9 bases aligning to TRBD2. V lost 5 bases and J lost 4; bases outside the gene matches: 6. The CDR3 runs to 15 residues. Looked up from germline, CDR1 is SEHNR and CDR2 is FQNEAQ (reference sequence). The CDR3 DNA reads as TGTGCCAGCAGCCCCAGCGGGGGGTCTTACAATGAGCAGTTCTTC. It codes for CASSPSGGSYNEQFF.

The genes are TRBV25-1 and TRBJ2-5, with D perhaps matching TRBD2 (5 bases). The CDR3 length is 11 residues. Trimming took off 7 bases at V and 4 bases at J, with 7 bases between the two ends. Germline V gene sequence: CDR1 MGHDK, CDR2 SYGVNS. The chain's CDR3 is CASTEGETQYF. The CDR3 DNA follows: TGTGCCAGCACCGAGGGAGAGACCCAGTACTTC.

CDR3 sequence reads: CASSQDWTDNYGYTF. CDR3 nucleotide sequence: TGCGCCAGCAGCCAAGATTGGACGGATAACTATGGCTACACCTTC. The genes are TRBV4-1 and TRBJ1-2; D uncertain. Trimming left V 0 bases short and J 1 base short, with 9 bases between. The CDR3 is 15 amino acids. The germline V gene encodes CDR1 MGHRA and CDR2 YSYEKL.

The rearrangement uses TRBV13 and TRBJ2-5, with D possibly TRBD1 on 5 matching bases. V was clipped by 5 bases and J by 0 bases, with 7 bases between them. This CDR3 contains 13 residues. CDR1 and CDR2 (germline): PRHDT, FYEKMQ (reference sequence). CDR3 in amino acids: CASSVTDQETQYF. CDR3 in DNA: TGTGCCAGCAGCGTGACAGACCAAGAGACCCAGTACTTC.

This chain joins TRBV7-3 and TRBJ2-5; 10 nucleotides line up with TRBD2. Germline CDR1 and CDR2: SGHTA and FQGTGA. The CDR3 is made up of 16 amino acids. V was clipped by 1 base and J by 4 bases; unmatched bases: 6. CDR3 DNA: TGTGCCAGCAGCTTAAAAGCGGGGGGGCCGCGAGAGACCCAGTACTTC. Translation gives CASSLKAGGPRETQYF.

CDR3 sequence (DNA): TGTGCCAGCAGCGTAGACCGTACGGGTCTCTCTGGAAACACCATATATTTT. Translation gives CASSVDRTGLSGNTIYF. V usage is TRBV9 and J usage is TRBJ1-3; D gene unclear. The length of the CDR3 is 17 residues. V was cut by 0 bases and J by 0 bases, with 13 bases left in between. CDR1 and CDR2 (germline): SGDLS, YYNGEE.

This clone was detected only a few times. V gene TRBV10-3 combines with J gene TRBJ1-2; the match to TRBD1 covers 8 bases. From germline, CDR1 is ENHRY and CDR2 SYGVKD. CDR3 size: 17 residues. Trimming took 2 bases from V and 4 from J; bases not matched to a gene: 12. Written as DNA, the CDR3 is TGTGCCATCAGTGAGGGTTCAGGGACAGGTTATCCCTATGGCTACACCTTC. Translating gives CAISEGSGTGYPYGYTF.

This clone showed up just a few times. The chain combines TRBV5-6 with TRBJ1-1, with 9 positions matching TRBD1. This CDR3 spans 12 amino acids. Unmatched junction bases numbered 6, after V lost 3 bases and J lost 12 bases. Germline V gene data show CDR1 as SGHDT and CDR2 as YYEEEE. CDR3 in DNA: TGTGCCAGCAGCTGGGGACAGGGCGAAACTTTCTTT. Translated, it gives CASSWGQGETFF.

Points on this clone: Given a much more abundant clone one base away, this may be a read error. The gene calls are TRBV6-1 and TRBJ2-7; the D is unclear. The CDR3 has 11 amino acids. V shed 5 bases and J shed 3 bases, with 5 bases lying between them. Germline CDR1 reads MNHNS; CDR2 reads SASEGT. CDR3 region: CASSSLYEQYF. The CDR3 bases are TGTGCCAGCAGTTCCCTCTACGAGCAGTACTTC.

In this sample, this clone turned up once. This chain uses TRBV7-9 with TRBJ1-6; D might be TRBD1 (5 bases). CDR3 length: 13 residues. CDR1 and CDR2 from the germline V gene are SEHNR and FQNEAQ (reference sequence). V was trimmed by 5 bases and J by 14 bases, leaving 16 bases between them. CDR3 loop: CASSPDGGFTLHF. CDR3 DNA: TGTGCCAGCAGCCCGGATGGGGGATTCACCCTCCACTTT.

V gene TRBV11-2 combines with J gene TRBJ2-7, with 7 bases identical to TRBD2. Trimming took 6 bases from V and 2 from J; bases not matched to a gene: 7. CDR1 and CDR2 (germline): SGHAT, FQNNGV. The CDR3 has 14 amino acids. The DNA of the CDR3 is TGTGCCAGCAGTTTCGGTGCGGGAGCCTACGAGCAGTACTTC. Amino acid sequence: CASSFGAGAYEQYF.

The chain is built from TRBV6-5 and TRBJ1-2; D ambiguous. This CDR3 is 12 amino acids long. V gave up 5 bases and J gave up 5 bases, with 9 bases separating them. Germline V gene lookup returns CDR1 MNHEY and CDR2 SVGAGI. The CDR3 reads CASSVGNYGYTF. The DNA of the CDR3 is TGTGCCAGCAGTGTTGGGAATTATGGCTACACCTTC.

The chain is built from TRBV6-5 and TRBJ1-2, with 7 positions matching TRBD1. The germline CDR1 and CDR2 sequences are MNHEY and SVGAGI. The V and J ends lost 5 bases and 4 bases, in that order; junction bases with no gene match: 10. This CDR3 spans 15 amino acids. The CDR3 region has the DNA TGTGCCAGCAGTGTTACAGGGGAGCCTACCTATGGCTACACCTTC. Translating gives CASSVTGEPTYGYTF.

The chain carries TRBV19 and TRBJ1-5; a possible D gene is TRBD1 (5 bases). This CDR3 region has 14 residues. V was trimmed by 8 bases and J by 1 base, leaving 12 bases between them. The germline V gene encodes CDR1 LNHDA and CDR2 SQIVND (reference sequence). The CDR3 nucleotides read TGTGCCAGTGAGTGGGGGGACAGCAATCAGCCCCAGCATTTT. Its translation is CASEWGDSNQPQHF.

A few counts support this clone. The chain has TRBV7-9 and TRBJ2-2; weak D call: TRBD1 (6 bases). CDR1 is SEHNR, CDR2 FQNEAQ, per germline (reference sequence). This CDR3 comprises 16 residues. Trimming took off 1 base at V and 1 base at J, with 10 bases between the two ends. The CDR3 region is CASSLVTGRNTGELFF. Here the CDR3 DNA reads TGTGCCAGCAGCTTAGTGACAGGAAGGAACACCGGGGAGCTGTTTTTT.

V usage is TRBV9 and J usage is TRBJ1-2, with D unresolved. This CDR3 spans 13 amino acids. Germline V lookup: CDR1 SGDLS, CDR2 YYNGEE. Trimming stripped 3 bases from V and 5 bases from J, with 11 bases between. The CDR3 here is CASSEGLDYGYTF. The CDR3 DNA follows: TGTGCCAGCAGCGAAGGCTTAGATTATGGCTACACCTTC.